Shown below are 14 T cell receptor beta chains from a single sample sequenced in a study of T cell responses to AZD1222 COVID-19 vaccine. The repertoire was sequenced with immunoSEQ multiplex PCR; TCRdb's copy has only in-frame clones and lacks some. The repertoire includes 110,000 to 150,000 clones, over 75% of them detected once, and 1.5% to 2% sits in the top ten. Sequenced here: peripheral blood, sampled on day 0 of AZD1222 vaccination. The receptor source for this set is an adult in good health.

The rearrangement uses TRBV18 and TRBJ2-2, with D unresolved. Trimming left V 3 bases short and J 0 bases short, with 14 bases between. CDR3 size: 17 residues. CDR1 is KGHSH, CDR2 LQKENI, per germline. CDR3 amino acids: CASSPATRNTNTGELFF. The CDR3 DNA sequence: TGTGCCAGCTCACCGGCGACAAGGAATACGAACACCGGGGAGCTGTTTTTT.

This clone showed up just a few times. The DNA of the CDR3 is TGTGCCAGCAGCCTCCGAGTTAGCGGGAAGTCCTACAATGAGCAGTTCTTC. Residues: CASSLRVSGKSYNEQFF. The rearrangement links TRBV7-9 to TRBJ2-1; 8 bases are shared with TRBD2. The germline V gene has CDR1 SEHNR and CDR2 FQNEAQ (reference sequence). V shed 5 bases and J 1 base; nucleotides not matched to a gene: 10. This CDR3 is 17 amino acids long.

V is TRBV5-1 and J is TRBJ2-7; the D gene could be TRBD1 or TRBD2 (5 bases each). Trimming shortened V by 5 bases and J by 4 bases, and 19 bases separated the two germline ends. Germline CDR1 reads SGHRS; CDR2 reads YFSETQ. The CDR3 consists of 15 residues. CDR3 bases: TGCGCCAGCAGGGATGGGGGTTTCGGGTTTTACGAGCAGTACTTC. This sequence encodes CASRDGGFGFYEQYF.

This CDR3 reads CASNQGNNSPLHF. The DNA for the CDR3 is TGTGCCAGCAACCAGGGTAATAATTCACCCCTCCACTTT. The chain carries TRBV6-6 and TRBJ1-6; perhaps TRBD1 as D (5 bases). The germline V gene has CDR1 MNHNY and CDR2 SVGAGI (reference sequence). CDR3 length equals 13 residues. V was shortened by 7 bases and J by 5 bases, with 9 bases between the two germline ends.

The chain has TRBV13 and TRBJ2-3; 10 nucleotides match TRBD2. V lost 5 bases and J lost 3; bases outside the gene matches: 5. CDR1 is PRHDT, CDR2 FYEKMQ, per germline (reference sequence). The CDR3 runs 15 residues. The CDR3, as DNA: TGTGCCAGCAGCGTCTCTAGCGGGAGAACAGATACGCAGTATTTT. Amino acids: CASSVSSGRTDTQYF.

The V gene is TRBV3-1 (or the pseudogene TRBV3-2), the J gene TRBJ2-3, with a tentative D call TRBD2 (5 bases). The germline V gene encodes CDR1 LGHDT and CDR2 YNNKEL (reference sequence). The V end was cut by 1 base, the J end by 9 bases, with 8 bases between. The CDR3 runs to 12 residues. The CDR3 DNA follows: TGTGCCAGCAGCCAAGGCGAGCGGACGCAGTATTTT. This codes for CASSQGERTQYF.

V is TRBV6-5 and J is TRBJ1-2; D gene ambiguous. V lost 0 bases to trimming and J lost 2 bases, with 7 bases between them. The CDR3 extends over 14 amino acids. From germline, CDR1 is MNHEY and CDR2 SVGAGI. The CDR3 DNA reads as TGTGCCAGCAGTTACTCTAGACGCAACTATGGCTACACCTTC. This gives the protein CASSYSRRNYGYTF.

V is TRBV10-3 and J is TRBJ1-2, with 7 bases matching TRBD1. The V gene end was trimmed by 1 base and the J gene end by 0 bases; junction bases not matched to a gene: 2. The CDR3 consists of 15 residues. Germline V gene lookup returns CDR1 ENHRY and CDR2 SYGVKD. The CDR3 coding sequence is TGTGCCATCAGTGAGTGGGACAGTACTAACTATGGCTACACCTTC. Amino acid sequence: CAISEWDSTNYGYTF.

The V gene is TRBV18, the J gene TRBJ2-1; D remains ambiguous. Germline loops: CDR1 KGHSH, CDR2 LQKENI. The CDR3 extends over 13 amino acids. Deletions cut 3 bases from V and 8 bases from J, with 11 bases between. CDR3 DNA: TGTGCCAGCTCACCCACCCTTAGCCATGAGCAGTTCTTC. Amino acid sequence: CASSPTLSHEQFF.

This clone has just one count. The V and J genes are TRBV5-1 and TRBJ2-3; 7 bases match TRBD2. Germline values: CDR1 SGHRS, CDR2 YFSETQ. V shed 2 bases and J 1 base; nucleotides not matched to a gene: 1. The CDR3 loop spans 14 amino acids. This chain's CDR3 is CASSLTSGTDTQYF. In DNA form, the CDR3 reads TGCGCCAGCAGCTTAACTAGCGGCACAGATACGCAGTATTTT. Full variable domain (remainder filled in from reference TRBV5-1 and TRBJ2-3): KAGVTQTPRYLIKTRGQQVTLSCSPISGHRSVSWYQQTPGQGLQFLFEYFSETQRNKGNFPGRFSGRQFSNSRSEMNVSTLELGDSALYLCASSLTSGTDTQYFGPGTRLTVL.

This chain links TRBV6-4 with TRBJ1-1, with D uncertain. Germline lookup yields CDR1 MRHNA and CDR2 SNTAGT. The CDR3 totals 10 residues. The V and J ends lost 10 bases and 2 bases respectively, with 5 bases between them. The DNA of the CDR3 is TGTGCCACCCGTAACACTGAAGCTTTCTTT. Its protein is CATRNTEAFF.

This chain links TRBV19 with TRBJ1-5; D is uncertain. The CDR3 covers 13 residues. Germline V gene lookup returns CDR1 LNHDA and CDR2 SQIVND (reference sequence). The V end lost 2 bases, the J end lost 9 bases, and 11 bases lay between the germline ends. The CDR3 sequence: CASSITGLGPQHF. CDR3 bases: TGTGCCAGTAGTATAACGGGTTTGGGGCCCCAGCATTTT.

CDR3 residues: CASSRTGGSEKLFF. The CDR3 DNA reads as TGCGCCAGCAGTCGGACAGGGGGTTCTGAAAAACTGTTTTTT. This chain joins TRBV4-1 and TRBJ1-4; TRBD1 aligns across 10 bases. V trimming: 6 bases; J trimming: 7 bases; junction bases outside the gene matches: 5. The CDR3 runs to 14 residues. In germline, CDR1 is MGHRA, CDR2 YSYEKL.

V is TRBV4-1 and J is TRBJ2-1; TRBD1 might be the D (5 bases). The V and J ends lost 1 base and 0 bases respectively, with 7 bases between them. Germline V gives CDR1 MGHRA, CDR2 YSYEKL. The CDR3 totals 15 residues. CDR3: CASSQGQFSYNEQFF. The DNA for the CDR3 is TGCGCCAGCAGCCAAGGACAGTTCTCCTACAATGAGCAGTTCTTC.